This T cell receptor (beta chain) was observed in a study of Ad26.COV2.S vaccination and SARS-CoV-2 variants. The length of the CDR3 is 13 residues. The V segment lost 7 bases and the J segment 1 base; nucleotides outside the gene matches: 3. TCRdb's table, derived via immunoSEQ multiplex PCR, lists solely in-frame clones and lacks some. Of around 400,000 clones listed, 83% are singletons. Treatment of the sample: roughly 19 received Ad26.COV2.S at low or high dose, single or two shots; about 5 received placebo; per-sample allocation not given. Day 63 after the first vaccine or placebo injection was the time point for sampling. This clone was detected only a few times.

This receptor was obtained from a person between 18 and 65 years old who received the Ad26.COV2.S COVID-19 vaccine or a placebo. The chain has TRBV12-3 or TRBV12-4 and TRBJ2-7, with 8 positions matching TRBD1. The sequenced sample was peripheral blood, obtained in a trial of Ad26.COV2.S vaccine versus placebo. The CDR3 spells CASIDRGSYEQYF. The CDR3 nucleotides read TGTGCCAGCATCGACAGGGGTTCCTACGAGCAGTACTTC.